This passage covers 15 T cell receptor beta chains from one sample sequenced in a study of patients and donors after allogeneic stem cell transplantation (dated by TCRdb to between 2020 and 2021). Receptor amplification or capture employed RT-PCR. Sequencing instrument: NextSeq 550. TCRdb itself trimmed the public reads at Q25 with fastp, ran MiXCR and retained productive beta chains. Rows are unified per CDR3 protein, each entry keeping the most common DNA and genes. This sample holds hundreds of thousands of distinct CDR3 sequences; roughly 17% were observed only once. Jointly, the top ten make up 7.2% of the sample. The sample was blood, either unsorted or a sorted T cell fraction (not recorded which). These TCRs come from a human donor who was either an allogeneic HSCT recipient or a stem cell or donor lymphocyte infusion donor (not recorded which). It is not recorded whose cells these are; they may come from a transplant donor.

The J gene is TRBJ2-3, the V gene TRBV7-2, with 10 nucleotides matching TRBD2. V shed 2 bases and J 8 bases; nucleotides not matched to a gene: 10. The CDR3 extends over 16 amino acids. Germline CDR1 and CDR2: SGHTA and FQGNSA. CDR3 protein: CASSLFPASGGGTQYF. The CDR3 DNA reads as TGTGCCAGCAGCTTATTTCCGGCTAGCGGGGGCGGTACGCAGTATTTT.

The count of this clonotype is one. The V and J genes are TRBV5-1 and TRBJ2-2; 9 nucleotides align to TRBD2. V was pared by 1 base and J by 5 bases, with 6 bases of the junction left unmatched. The CDR3 sequence is 16 residues long. Per the germline V gene, CDR1 is SGHRS and CDR2 is YFSETQ. The CDR3 sequence: CASSLRGLAGTGELFF. CDR3 coding DNA: TGCGCCAGCAGCTTGCGGGGGCTAGCGGGAACCGGGGAGCTGTTTTTT.

V is TRBV28 and J is TRBJ1-5; 8 bases match TRBD1. Germline V gene lookup returns CDR1 MDHEN and CDR2 SYDVKM. There are 15 residues in the CDR3. V dropped 2 bases and J dropped 6; count of bases not matched to a gene: 6. The CDR3 DNA sequence: TGTGCCAGCAGTTTAAGGACAGGGAGGGGTCAGCCCCAGCATTTT. It specifies CASSLRTGRGQPQHF.

In its sample, this clonotype was seen a few times. J is TRBJ2-7 and V is TRBV24-1, with D hard to call. The V gene's germline CDR1 is KGHDR and CDR2 SFDVKD. V was clipped by 0 bases and J by 2 bases, with 7 bases between them. The CDR3 loop spans 14 amino acids. The DNA of the CDR3 is TGTGCCACCAGTGATTTGCGGGTTCCCTACGAGCAGTACTTC. This sequence encodes CATSDLRVPYEQYF.

This chain links TRBV11-2 with TRBJ2-2; the D gene is possibly TRBD1 (5 bases). This CDR3 comprises 19 residues. In germline, CDR1 is SGHAT, CDR2 FQNNGV. Trimming pared 6 bases from V and 0 bases from J, leaving 23 bases between. CDR3 coding DNA: TGTGCCAGCAGGACCCTATCAGGGCCCAGGGCCGCGAACACCGGGGAGCTGTTTTTT. Protein sequence: CASRTLSGPRAANTGELFF.

This chain uses TRBV3-1 with TRBJ2-1; tentatively, D is TRBD2 (6 bases). This CDR3 has 13 residues. V lost 3 bases and J lost 16, with 19 bases in between. CDR1 is LGHDT and CDR2 is YNNKEL in the germline V gene (reference sequence). Here the CDR3 reads CASSQAPGTPQFF. The CDR3 nucleotides read TGTGCCAGCAGCCAGGCCCCCGGGACTCCACAATTCTTC.

The rearrangement joins TRBV6-2 or TRBV6-3 to TRBJ2-3, with 13 bases that match TRBD2. The CDR3 sequence is 16 residues long. The junction had 5 bases not matched to a gene; V was cut back by 6 bases and J by 2 bases. The germline CDR1 and CDR2 sequences are MNHEY and SVGEGT. The CDR3 here is CASRRLAGGPTDTQYF. The CDR3 DNA sequence: TGTGCCAGCAGGCGACTAGCGGGAGGCCCCACAGATACGCAGTATTTT.

The V gene is TRBV6-2 or TRBV6-3, the J gene TRBJ2-7; D not resolved. Per the germline V gene, CDR1 is MNHEY and CDR2 is SVGEGT. This CDR3 is 13 amino acids long. Trimming took off 7 bases at V and 0 bases at J, with 10 bases between the two ends. In DNA, the CDR3 is TGTGCCAGCAAAGGTACCAGCTCCTACGAGCAGTACTTC. Translating gives CASKGTSSYEQYF.

This clonotype was observed a handful of times. This chain uses TRBV7-2 with TRBJ2-1; possible D gene TRBD2, 6 bases. V dropped 5 bases and J dropped 2 bases, with 10 bases sitting between them. Germline V lookup: CDR1 SGHTA, CDR2 FQGNSA. The CDR3 is made up of 14 amino acids. The chain's CDR3 is CASSPSGAYNEQFF. The DNA of the CDR3 is TGTGCCAGCAGCCCTTCGGGGGCCTACAATGAGCAGTTCTTC.

This clonotype appeared a few times. V gene TRBV6-2 or TRBV6-3 combines with J gene TRBJ2-1; 15 bases are shared with TRBD2. Germline CDR1 MNHEY, CDR2 SVGEGT. The length of the CDR3 is 21 residues. With V trimmed by 0 bases and J by 3 bases, 12 bases remained unmatched. The CDR3 region is CASSYSIGTSGGKFYYNEQFF. CDR3 nucleotides: TGTGCCAGCAGTTACTCCATAGGGACTAGCGGGGGGAAGTTCTACTACAATGAGCAGTTCTTC.

This clonotype was recorded a few times. CDR3 in amino acids: CASSPGTKSYNEQFF. The CDR3 nucleotides read TGTGCCAGCTCGCCCGGGACAAAATCCTACAATGAGCAGTTCTTC. The chain joins TRBV18 to TRBJ2-1, with a tentative D call TRBD1 (6 bases). CDR1 is KGHSH, CDR2 LQKENI, per germline. V was cut by 6 bases and J by 1 base, with 13 bases left in between. The CDR3 spans 15 residues.

This chain uses TRBV6-2 or TRBV6-3 with TRBJ2-7; 7 bases agree with TRBD1. Trimming cost V 4 bases and J 0 bases; bases outside gene matches: 6. The CDR3 spans 15 residues. Germline V gives CDR1 MNHEY, CDR2 SVGEGT. CDR3 sequence: CASSSQQGSSYEQYF. In DNA, the CDR3 is TGTGCCAGCAGTTCACAACAGGGGTCCTCCTACGAGCAGTACTTC.

The rearrangement uses TRBV20-1 and TRBJ1-5; D gene ambiguous. This CDR3 is 13 amino acids long. CDR1 DFQATT and CDR2 SNEGSKA come from the germline V gene (reference sequence). V was cut by 4 bases and J by 0 bases, with 7 bases left in between. The CDR3 DNA sequence: TGCAGTGCTACGGGGAATAGCAATCAGCCCCAGCATTTT. Amino acids: CSATGNSNQPQHF.

The chain recombines TRBV7-3 with TRBJ2-3; 7 nucleotides match TRBD1. The V gene end was trimmed by 5 bases and the J gene end by 4 bases; junction bases not matched to a gene: 6. Germline V gene lookup returns CDR1 SGHTA and CDR2 FQGTGA. The CDR3 consists of 14 residues. Here the CDR3 reads CASSLGQRSDTQYF. The CDR3 region has the DNA TGTGCCAGCAGCCTGGGACAGAGATCAGATACGCAGTATTTT.

This clonotype was seen at least ten times. V usage is TRBV7-9 and J usage is TRBJ2-1, with D possibly being TRBD1 or TRBD2 (5 bases each). CDR3 length: 15 residues. The ends were cut back, 5 bases at V and 5 bases at J, with 16 bases in the middle. Germline V gene data show CDR1 as SEHNR and CDR2 as FQNEAQ (reference sequence). The CDR3 loop reads CASSRGVLEDNEQFF. In DNA form, the CDR3 reads TGTGCCAGCAGCCGAGGGGTCCTGGAGGACAATGAGCAGTTCTTC.